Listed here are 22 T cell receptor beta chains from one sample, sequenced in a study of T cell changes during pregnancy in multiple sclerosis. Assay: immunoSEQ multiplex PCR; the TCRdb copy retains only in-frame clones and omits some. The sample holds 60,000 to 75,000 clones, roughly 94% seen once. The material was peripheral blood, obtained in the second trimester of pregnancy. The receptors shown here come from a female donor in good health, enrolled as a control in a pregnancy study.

The CDR3 DNA reads as TGTGCCAGCACTCTGACAGGGGGAAATGAAGCTTTCTTT. Translation gives CASTLTGGNEAFF. This chain uses TRBV28 with TRBJ1-1, with 9 positions matching TRBD1. V gave up 7 bases and J gave up 7 bases; unmatched junction bases: 7. The CDR3 totals 13 residues. Germline assignment: CDR1 MDHEN and CDR2 SYDVKM.

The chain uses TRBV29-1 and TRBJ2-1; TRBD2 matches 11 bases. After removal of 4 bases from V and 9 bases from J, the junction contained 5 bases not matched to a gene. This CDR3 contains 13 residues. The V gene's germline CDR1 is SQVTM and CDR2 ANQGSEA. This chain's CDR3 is CSVGGLAAPEQFF. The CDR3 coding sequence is TGCAGCGTTGGGGGACTAGCGGCACCTGAGCAGTTCTTC.

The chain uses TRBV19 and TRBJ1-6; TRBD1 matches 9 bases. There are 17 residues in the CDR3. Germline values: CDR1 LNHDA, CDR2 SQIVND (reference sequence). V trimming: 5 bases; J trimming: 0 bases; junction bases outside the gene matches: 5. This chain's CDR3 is CASSLGTGSSYNSPLHF. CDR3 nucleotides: TGTGCCAGTAGTCTCGGGACAGGGAGCTCCTATAATTCACCCCTCCACTTT.

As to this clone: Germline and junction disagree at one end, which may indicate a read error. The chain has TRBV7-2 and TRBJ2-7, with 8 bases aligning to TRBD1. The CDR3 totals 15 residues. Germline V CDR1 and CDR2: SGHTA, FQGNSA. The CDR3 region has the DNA TGTGCCAGCACCTTAACCGGGACAGGCTCATACGAGCAGTACTTC. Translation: CASTLTGTGSYEQYF.

CDR3 DNA: TGTGCCAGCTCCGAGGGGGATCGAGCCTATGGCTACACCTTC. Amino acids: CASSEGDRAYGYTF. The chain uses TRBV25-1 and TRBJ1-2; TRBD1 might be the D (6 bases). V lost 8 bases and J lost 4, with 17 bases in between. Germline loops: CDR1 MGHDK, CDR2 SYGVNS. There are 14 residues in the CDR3.

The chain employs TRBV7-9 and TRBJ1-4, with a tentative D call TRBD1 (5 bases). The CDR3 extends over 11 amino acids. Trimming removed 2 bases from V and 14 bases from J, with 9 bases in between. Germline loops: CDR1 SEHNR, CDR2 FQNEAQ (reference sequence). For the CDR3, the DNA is TGTGCCAGCAGCTTAAGGGGCAGGCTGTTTTTT. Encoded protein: CASSLRGRLFF. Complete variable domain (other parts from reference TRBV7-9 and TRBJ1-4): DTGVSQNPRHKITKRGQNVTFRCDPISEHNRLYWYRQTLGQGPEFLTYFQNEAQLEKSRLLSDRFSAERPKGSFSTLEIQRTEQGDSAMYLCASSLRGRLFFGSGTQLSVL.

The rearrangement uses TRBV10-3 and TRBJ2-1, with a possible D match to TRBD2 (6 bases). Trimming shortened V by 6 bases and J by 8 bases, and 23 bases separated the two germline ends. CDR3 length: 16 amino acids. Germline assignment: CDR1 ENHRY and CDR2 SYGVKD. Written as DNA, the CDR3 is TGTGCCATCAGAACTAGCACCCTAAGGGATAACGATGAGCAGTTCTTC. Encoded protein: CAIRTSTLRDNDEQFF.

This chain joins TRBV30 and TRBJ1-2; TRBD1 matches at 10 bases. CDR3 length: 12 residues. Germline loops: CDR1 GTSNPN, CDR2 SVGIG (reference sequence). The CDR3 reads CALMTGGFGYTF. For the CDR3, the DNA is TGTGCACTTATGACAGGGGGCTTTGGCTACACCTTC.

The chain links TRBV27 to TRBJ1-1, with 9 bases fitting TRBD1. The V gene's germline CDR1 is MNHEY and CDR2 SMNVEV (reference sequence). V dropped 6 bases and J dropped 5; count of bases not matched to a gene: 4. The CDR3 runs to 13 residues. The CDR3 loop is CASRQGAGTEAFF. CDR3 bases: TGTGCCAGCAGACAGGGGGCTGGAACTGAAGCTTTCTTT.

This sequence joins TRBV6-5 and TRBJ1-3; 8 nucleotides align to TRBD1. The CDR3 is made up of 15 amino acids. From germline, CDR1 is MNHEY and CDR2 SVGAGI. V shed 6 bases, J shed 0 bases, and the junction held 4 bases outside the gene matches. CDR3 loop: CASRPDRGSGNTIYF. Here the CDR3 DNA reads TGTGCCAGCAGACCTGACAGGGGCTCTGGAAACACCATATATTTT.

The CDR3 loop reads CASSLAGGVGTSGRATRPYEQYF. The CDR3 bases are TGTGCCAGCAGTTTAGCAGGGGGCGTAGGAACTAGCGGGAGGGCCACGAGGCCCTACGAGCAGTACTTC. The chain uses TRBV28 and TRBJ2-7, with 13 bases aligning to TRBD2. CDR3 length equals 23 residues. V shed 2 bases and J 2 bases; nucleotides not matched to a gene: 24. Germline assignment: CDR1 MDHEN and CDR2 SYDVKM. Filled out from reference TRBV28 and TRBJ2-7, the complete variable domain reads DVKVTQSSRYLVKRTGEKVFLECVQDMDHENMFWYRQDPGLGLRLIYFSYDVKMKEKGDIPEGYSVSREKKERFSLILESASTNQTSMYLCASSLAGGVGTSGRATRPYEQYFGPGTRLTVT.

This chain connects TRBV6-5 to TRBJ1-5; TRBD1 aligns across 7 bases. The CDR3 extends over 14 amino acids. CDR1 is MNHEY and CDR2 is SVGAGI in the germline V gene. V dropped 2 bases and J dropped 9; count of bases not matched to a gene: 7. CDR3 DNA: TGTGCCAGCAGTTACCTACAGGGGCCAGGGCCCCAGCATTTT. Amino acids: CASSYLQGPGPQHF.

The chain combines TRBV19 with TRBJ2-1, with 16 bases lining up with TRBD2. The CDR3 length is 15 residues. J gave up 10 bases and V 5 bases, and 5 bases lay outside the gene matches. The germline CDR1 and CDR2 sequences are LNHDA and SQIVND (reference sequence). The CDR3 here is CASSSGTSGGAEQFF. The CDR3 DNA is TGTGCCAGTAGTTCCGGGACTAGCGGGGGGGCCGAGCAGTTCTTC.

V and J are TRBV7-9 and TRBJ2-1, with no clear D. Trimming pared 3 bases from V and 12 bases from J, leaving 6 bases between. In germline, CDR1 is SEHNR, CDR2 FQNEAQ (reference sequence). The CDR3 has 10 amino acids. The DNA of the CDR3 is TGTGCCAGCAGCTTTGAGAGGCAGTTCTTC. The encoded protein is CASSFERQFF.

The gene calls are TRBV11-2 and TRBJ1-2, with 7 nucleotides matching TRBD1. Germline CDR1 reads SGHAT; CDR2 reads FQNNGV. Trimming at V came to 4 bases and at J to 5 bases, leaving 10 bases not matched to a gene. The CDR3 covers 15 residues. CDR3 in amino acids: CASSSGGTALYGYTF. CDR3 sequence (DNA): TGTGCCAGCAGCTCCGGTGGGACAGCTCTATATGGCTACACCTTC.

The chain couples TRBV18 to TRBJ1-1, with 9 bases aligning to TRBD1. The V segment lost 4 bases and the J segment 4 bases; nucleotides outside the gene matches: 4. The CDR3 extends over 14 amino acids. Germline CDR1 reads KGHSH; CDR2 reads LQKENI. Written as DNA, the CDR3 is TGTGCCAGCTCACAAAGGGGACAGGGCACTGAAGCTTTCTTT. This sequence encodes CASSQRGQGTEAFF.

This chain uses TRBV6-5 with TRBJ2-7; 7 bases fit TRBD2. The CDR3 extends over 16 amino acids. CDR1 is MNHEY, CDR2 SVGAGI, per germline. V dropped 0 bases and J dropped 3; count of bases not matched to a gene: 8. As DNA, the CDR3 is TGTGCCAGCAGTTACTCGAAACTAGCGACAGACTACGAGCAGTACTTC. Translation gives CASSYSKLATDYEQYF.

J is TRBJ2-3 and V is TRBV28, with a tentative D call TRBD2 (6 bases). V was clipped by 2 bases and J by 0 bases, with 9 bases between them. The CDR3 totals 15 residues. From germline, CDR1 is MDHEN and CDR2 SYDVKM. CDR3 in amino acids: CASSLGGISTDTQYF. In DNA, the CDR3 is TGTGCCAGCAGTTTAGGAGGGATTAGCACAGATACGCAGTATTTT.

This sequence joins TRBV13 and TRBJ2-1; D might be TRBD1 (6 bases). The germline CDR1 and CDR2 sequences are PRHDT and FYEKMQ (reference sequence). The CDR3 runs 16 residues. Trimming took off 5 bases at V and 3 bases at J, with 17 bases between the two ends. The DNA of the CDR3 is TGTGCCAGCAGCACCTCAAACAGGGCCAACTACAATGAGCAGTTCTTC. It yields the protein CASSTSNRANYNEQFF.

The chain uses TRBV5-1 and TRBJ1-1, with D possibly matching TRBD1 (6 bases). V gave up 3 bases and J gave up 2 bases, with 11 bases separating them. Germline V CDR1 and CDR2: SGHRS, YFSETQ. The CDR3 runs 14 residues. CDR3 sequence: CASSSGGVNTEAFF. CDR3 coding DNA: TGCGCCAGCAGCTCGGGGGGCGTAAACACTGAAGCTTTCTTT.

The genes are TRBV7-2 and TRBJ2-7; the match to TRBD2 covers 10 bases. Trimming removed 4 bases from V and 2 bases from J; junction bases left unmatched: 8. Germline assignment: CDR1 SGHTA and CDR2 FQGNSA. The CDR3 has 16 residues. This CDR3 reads CASSSDSGRFPYEQYF. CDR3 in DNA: TGTGCCAGCAGCTCCGATAGCGGGAGGTTCCCCTACGAGCAGTACTTC.

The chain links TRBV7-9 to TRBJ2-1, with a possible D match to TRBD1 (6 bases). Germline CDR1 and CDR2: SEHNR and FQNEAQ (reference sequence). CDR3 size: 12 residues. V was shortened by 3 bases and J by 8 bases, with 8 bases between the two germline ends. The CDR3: CASSFGQYEQFF. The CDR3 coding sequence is TGTGCCAGCAGCTTTGGACAGTATGAGCAGTTCTTC.